The 13 T cell receptor beta chains reported below all come from one sample, sequenced in a study of T cells after yellow fever vaccination. TCRdb re-called the 5' RACE reads through MiXCR, storing one row per CDR3 protein. The table includes 450,000 to 600,000 distinct CDR3 sequences, about 15% detected once. The input for sequencing was PBMCs, taken 5 days after the first yellow fever vaccination. The receptors originated from a man younger than 35 who received the YFV17D yellow fever vaccine.

The V call is TRBV5-4, the J call TRBJ2-3; D not resolved. This CDR3 has 16 residues. The ends were cut back, 1 base at V and 0 bases at J, with 12 bases in the middle. Per the germline V gene, CDR1 is SGHNT and CDR2 is YYREEE (reference sequence). The CDR3 sequence is CASSLKSLYSTDTQYF. CDR3 nucleotides: TGTGCCAGCAGCTTGAAGTCCCTATACAGCACAGATACGCAGTATTTT.

The chain is built from TRBV18 and TRBJ2-7; TRBD1 matches at 9 bases. Per germline, CDR1 KGHSH and CDR2 LQKENI. After removal of 3 bases from V and 6 bases from J, the junction contained 6 bases not matched to a gene. This CDR3 comprises 14 residues. CDR3 nucleotides: TGTGCCAGCTCACCCAGACAGGGGGTAGGCGAGCAGTACGTC. Encoded protein: CASSPRQGVGEQYV.

There are a few counts of this clonotype. The chain uses TRBV12-5 and TRBJ2-1, with a tentative D call TRBD1 (8 bases). This CDR3 has 16 amino acids. Germline CDR1 LGHNT, CDR2 FRNRAP. Trimming cost V 3 bases and J 1 base, with 13 bases left between them. CDR3 sequence (DNA): TGTGCTAGTGGTTTAGAACAGGGGGGGTCCTACAATGAGCAGTTCTTC. This translates into CASGLEQGGSYNEQFF.

This clonotype was picked up a small number of times. The chain has TRBV6-2 or TRBV6-3 and TRBJ1-1, with D unresolved. The CDR3 is 15 amino acids. The V end lost 4 bases, the J end lost 4 bases, and 16 bases lay between the germline ends. CDR1 is MNHEY and CDR2 is SVGEGT in the germline V gene. CDR3 sequence: CASSLEHSWTTEAFF. DNA of the CDR3: TGTGCCAGCAGTTTGGAACACAGCTGGACCACTGAAGCTTTCTTT.

The rearrangement joins TRBV4-2 to TRBJ1-6; unclear D gene. Germline V lookup: CDR1 LGHNA, CDR2 YNFKEQ. V was cut by 4 bases and J by 6 bases, with 19 bases left in between. This CDR3 spans 17 amino acids. CDR3 residues: CASSPRSDPPSNSPLHF. The CDR3 region has the DNA TGTGCCAGCAGCCCCCGGTCGGACCCACCTTCTAATTCACCCCTCCACTTT.

The chain joins TRBV5-1 to TRBJ1-3; 8 bases line up with TRBD1. The CDR3 extends over 15 amino acids. Germline trimming cut 4 bases from V and 3 bases from J; bases unmatched to any gene: 6. Germline CDR1 is SGHRS and CDR2 is YFSETQ. In DNA, the CDR3 is TGCGCCAGCAGCCAGACCGGACAGGGTGGAAACACCATATATTTT. It encodes CASSQTGQGGNTIYF.

This clonotype was recorded many times. The chain links TRBV12-3 or TRBV12-4 to TRBJ1-2; 7 bases agree with TRBD1. The V gene end was trimmed by 6 bases and the J gene end by 9 bases; junction bases not matched to a gene: 10. There are 13 residues in the CDR3. CDR3 bases: TGTGCCAGCAGCCAGGACAGGTTTTTCCGCTACACCTTC. Protein sequence: CASSQDRFFRYTF.

This clonotype has only a few counts. The V gene is TRBV7-9, the J gene TRBJ2-2; maybe TRBD1 (6 bases). CDR3 length: 13 amino acids. From germline, CDR1 is SEHNR and CDR2 FQNEAQ (reference sequence). CDR3 DNA: TGTGCGGGGACCCCAGGGGACACCGGGGAGCTGTTTTTT. Translated: CAGTPGDTGELFF.

The V gene is TRBV19, the J gene TRBJ2-6, with 7 positions matching TRBD1. The CDR3 covers 17 residues. Germline V gives CDR1 LNHDA, CDR2 SQIVND (reference sequence). V was pared by 4 bases and J by 0 bases, with 6 bases of the junction left unmatched. The CDR3 DNA follows: TGTGCCAGTAGTAGACCGGGACAGAGCTCTGGGGCCAACGTCCTGACTTTC. Translating it yields CASSRPGQSSGANVLTF.

This clonotype was found a few times. The rearrangement links TRBV10-3 to TRBJ2-1; possibly TRBD2 for D (5 bases). The ends were cut back, 6 bases at V and 0 bases at J, with 9 bases in the middle. The CDR3 totals 14 residues. The germline V gene has CDR1 ENHRY and CDR2 SYGVKD. CDR3: CAIRDSSSYNEQFF. DNA of the CDR3: TGTGCCATCAGGGACTCTAGCTCCTACAATGAGCAGTTCTTC.

The CDR3: CASSQPDRGRADTQYF. The CDR3 nucleotides read TGTGCCAGCAGTCAGCCGGACAGGGGTCGCGCAGATACGCAGTATTTT. This chain joins TRBV6-1 and TRBJ2-3, with 9 bases fitting TRBD1. This CDR3 is built from 16 residues. Germline CDR1 MNHNS, CDR2 SASEGT. After removal of 5 bases from V and 4 bases from J, the junction contained 10 bases not matched to a gene.

This clonotype came up many times. The chain uses TRBV3-1 and TRBJ2-2; 7 bases are a match to TRBD1. Germline-derived CDR1 and CDR2 are LGHDT and YNNKEL (reference sequence). Unmatched junction bases numbered 0, after V lost 3 bases and J lost 5 bases. This CDR3 spans 13 amino acids. The CDR3: CASSQTGTGELFF. Written as DNA, the CDR3 is TGTGCCAGCAGCCAGACAGGGACCGGGGAGCTGTTTTTT. The variable domain in full, completed from reference TRBV3-1 and TRBJ2-2, reads DTAVSQTPKYLVTQMGNDKSIKCEQNLGHDTMYWYKQDSKKFLKIMFSYNNKELIINETVPNRFSPKSPDKAHLNLHINSLELGDSAVYFCASSQTGTGELFFGEGSRLTVL.

The chain combines TRBV12-5 with TRBJ2-3; 15 nucleotides match TRBD2. V shed 1 base, J shed 5 bases, and the junction held 4 bases outside the gene matches. Germline V gene lookup returns CDR1 LGHNT and CDR2 FRNRAP. The CDR3 is 17 residues long. The CDR3 coding sequence is TGTGCTAGTGGTTTGGGGACTAGCGGGGGGGATCTAGATACGCAGTATTTT. It is translated as CASGLGTSGGDLDTQYF.